These T cell receptor beta chains were read from a single sample in a study of blood T cell repertoires in COVID-19. The protocol was immunoSEQ multiplex PCR, while the TCRdb copy is restricted to in-frame clones and leaves out a portion. This table holds more than 300,000 clones, around 88% found once. Sequencing was performed on peripheral blood. These TCRs come from a woman aged 25 to 39 with COVID-19, enrolled during active disease. Both conserved end residues are part of each CDR3. A D gene is named only where the DNA matches it firmly. Not all rows give a size; the values are once, few, many and, for expanded clones, a class.

TRBV5-1	TRBD2	NA	TRBJ2-3	TGCGCCAGCAGCCCAGGGACTAGCGGGGGGGCTCTAGATACGCAGTATTTT	CASSPGTSGGALDTQYF
TRBV29-1	NA	NA	TRBJ1-4	TGCAGTCTTCCCGTTGCGGCGGCTCAACTTTGGTTT	CSLPVAAAQLWF
TRBV7-7	NA	NA	TRBJ1-1	TGTGCTAGCAGCTCCGGTCCGGGTACTGAAGCTTTCTTT	CASSSGPGTEAFF
TRBV9	NA	NA	TRBJ2-7	TGTGCCAGCAGCGTGAGGTTACAGGACGAGCAGTACTTC	CASSVRLQDEQYF
TRBV6-6	TRBD2	NA	TRBJ2-1	TGTGCCAGCAGGGATAGCGGGGACGACAATGAGCAGTTCTTC	CASRDSGDDNEQFF
TRBV7-9	NA	few	TRBJ1-2	TGTGCCAGCAGCTTACAGGGCTTGGGCTACACCTTC	CASSLQGLGYTF
TRBV12-3/TRBV12-4	TRBD1	NA	TRBJ2-5	TGTGCCAGCAGCTCACAGGGGGAGGAGACCCAGTACTTC	CASSSQGEETQYF
TRBV28	NA	NA	TRBJ1-2	TGTGCCAGTTCCCCAGGGGACTATGGCTACACCTTC	CASSPGDYGYTF
TRBV11-2	NA	NA	TRBJ2-7	TGTGCCAGCAGCTTAGACAGGCACTCCTACGAGCAGTACTTC	CASSLDRHSYEQYF
TRBV7-9	NA	NA	TRBJ1-3	TGTGCCAGCAGCGCCAGGGTCCGGGGGGACACCATATATTTT	CASSARVRGDTIYF
TRBV11-2	NA	NA	TRBJ2-3	TGTGCCAGCAGCCAAGGGGTGAGCACAGATACGCAGTATTTT	CASSQGVSTDTQYF
TRBV10-1	NA	NA	TRBJ1-1	TGCGCCAGCAAACGGGGGTCTGAAGCTTTCTTT	CASKRGSEAFF
TRBV5-1	TRBD2	NA	TRBJ2-7	TGCGCCAGCAGCACCGGGGGGGCGGTCTACGAGCAGTACTTC	CASSTGGAVYEQYF
TRBV19	TRBD1	NA	TRBJ1-5	TGTGCCAGTAGTATCCTGACAGGGGCACATCAGCCCCAGCATTTT	CASSILTGAHQPQHF
TRBV29-1	NA	NA	TRBJ1-1	TGCAGCGTTGAAGAACTTCCCTACTACTCCTCCAACACTGAAGCTTTCTTT	CSVEELPYYSSNTEAFF
TRBV19	TRBD2	NA	TRBJ2-5	TGTGCCAGTAGTTGGTCGGGGGGTCAACAAGAGACCCAGTACTTC	CASSWSGGQQETQYF
TRBV30	TRBD1	NA	TRBJ1-2	TGTGCCTGGAGTGTAGGGTCCGCAGGGGGCTATGGCTACACCTTC	CAWSVGSAGGYGYTF
TRBV6-2/TRBV6-3	NA	NA	TRBJ2-1	TGTGCCAGCAGTTCCCTTGAGGGAGAGGACAATGAGCAGTTCTTC	CASSSLEGEDNEQFF
TRBV3-1/TRBV3-2	NA	NA	TRBJ2-3	TGTGCCAGCAGCCAAGAGCGGAGTCCTAATACGCAGTATTTT	CASSQERSPNTQYF
TRBV5-1	NA	NA	TRBJ1-3	TGCGCCAGCAGCTTGGCGAGCTCTGGAAACACCATATATTTT	CASSLASSGNTIYF
TRBV6-1	NA	NA	TRBJ1-1	TGTGCCAGCAGTGACCCCGGTAGGGGAGGGACTGAAGCTTTCTTT	CASSDPGRGGTEAFF
TRBV6-5	NA	NA	TRBJ1-3	TGTGCCGTCCCGGGGGATGGCCCTGGAAGCACCATATATTTT	CAVPGDGPGSTIYF
TRBV7-2	TRBD2	NA	TRBJ2-3	TGTGCCAGCAGACCCACTAGCGGGGGGGCAGATACGCAGTATTTT	CASRPTSGGADTQYF
TRBV27	NA	NA	TRBJ1-1	TGTGCCAGCAGTTTGGGCGCCCCGCAGCTGAACACTGAAGCTTTCTTT	CASSLGAPQLNTEAFF
TRBV19	TRBD1	once	TRBJ2-7	TGTGCCAGTAGTGACAGGGCCAACGAGCAGTACTTC	CASSDRANEQYF
TRBV7-2	NA	NA	TRBJ1-4	TGTGCCAGCAGCTCGGGGCCGGGACACCAAGAAAAACTGTTTTTT	CASSSGPGHQEKLFF
TRBV5-1	NA	NA	TRBJ2-3	TGCGCCAGCAGCTTGGCGAGGCCCACAGATACGCAGTATTTT	CASSLARPTDTQYF
TRBV19	TRBD1	NA	TRBJ1-4	TGTGCCAGTAGTATTGAGGGTGGACAGGTGGAAAAACTGTTTTTT	CASSIEGGQVEKLFF
TRBV6-5	TRBD1	NA	TRBJ1-1	TGTGCCAGCAGTTACACCCGTGGAGGGGGCTTTGGAGCTTTCTTT	CASSYTRGGGFGAFF
TRBV7-8	NA	NA	TRBJ2-3	TGTGCCAGCAGCCTAGAAGGGGGAAGCACAGATACGCAGTATTTT	CASSLEGGSTDTQYF
TRBV18	TRBD1	NA	TRBJ1-2	TGTGCCAGCTCACTCACTGACAGGGCTAACTATGGCTACACCTTC	CASSLTDRANYGYTF
TRBV19	NA	NA	TRBJ1-5	TGTGCCAGTAGTATCTCATCGCGGCCCTATAGCAATCAGCCCCAGCATTTT	CASSISSRPYSNQPQHF
TRBV5-1	NA	NA	TRBJ2-5	TGCGCCAGCAGCTTGGGTGCTAGCAACTACGGAGAGACCCAGTACTTC	CASSLGASNYGETQYF
TRBV2	NA	NA	TRBJ2-2	TGTGCCAGCAAGAAACAGGCCGGGGAGCTGTTTTTT	CASKKQAGELFF
TRBV6-1	NA	NA	TRBJ1-6	TGTGCCAGCAGTGAAGAGGAGGGGCATAATTCACCCCTCCACTTT	CASSEEEGHNSPLHF
TRBV3-1/TRBV3-2	NA	once	TRBJ1-3	TGTGCCAGCAGCCAAGATATGGGCAGACGAGGAAACACCATATATTTT	CASSQDMGRRGNTIYF
TRBV9	NA	NA	TRBJ2-3	TGTGCCAGCAGCGGGGATATGGAGGCAGATACGCAGTATTTT	CASSGDMEADTQYF
TRBV11-2	TRBD2	NA	TRBJ2-1	TGTGCCAGCAGCCCGGGACTAAACTACAATGAGCAGTTCTTC	CASSPGLNYNEQFF
TRBV7-2	NA	NA	TRBJ1-2	TGTGCCAGCTCCGGACAGCGAAACTATGGCTACACCTTC	CASSGQRNYGYTF
TRBV7-9	NA	once	TRBJ2-1	TGTGCCAGCAGCTTACTAGCCCTCGGGAATGAGCAGTTCTTC	CASSLLALGNEQFF
TRBV27	NA	NA	TRBJ2-3	TGTGCCAGCAGTTTAGGGAGGGGGGCCGCATTCTGGGATTATACGCAGTATTTT	CASSLGRGAAFWDYTQYF
TRBV3-1/TRBV3-2	NA	few	TRBJ1-5	TGTGCCAGCACGTTGGGCCCCAATCAGCCCCAGCATTTT	CASTLGPNQPQHF
TRBV2	NA	NA	TRBJ1-2	TGTGCCAGCAGTAACCTTGGGTCAGGAAATGGCTACACCTTC	CASSNLGSGNGYTF
TRBV25-1	NA	NA	TRBJ2-5	TGTGCCAGCAGTGACTTTGCAGGGGGGTTCCAAGAGACCCAGTACTTC	CASSDFAGGFQETQYF
TRBV19	NA	once	TRBJ1-2	TGTGCCAGTAGTATACATAGCGGGGAAGGCTACACCTTC	CASSIHSGEGYTF
TRBV19	NA	NA	TRBJ1-5	TGTGCCAGTAGTATAAGCGGCGGTTTGGGGCAGCCCCAGCATTTT	CASSISGGLGQPQHF
TRBV6-2/TRBV6-3	TRBD1	NA	TRBJ2-7	TGTGCCAGCAGCATGGGACAGGCCATCGGCGAGCAGTACTTC	CASSMGQAIGEQYF
TRBV12-3/TRBV12-4	NA	NA	TRBJ1-5	TGTGCCAGCAGCCCTTCCAATCAGCCCCAGCATTTT	CASSPSNQPQHF
TRBV7-2	TRBD2	NA	TRBJ2-3	TGTGCCAGCAGCCTCAGCGGGGGGTCCACAGATACGCAGTATTTT	CASSLSGGSTDTQYF